The 12 T cell receptor beta chains below were found in one sample sequenced in a study of T cell responses to AZD1222 COVID-19 vaccine. Profiled with immunoSEQ multiplex PCR; TCRdb holds only in-frame clones, not every one. Among about 160,000 clones, around 90% were seen once, and the ten largest hold around 0.99%. Material: peripheral blood, obtained 28 days after the second AZD1222 dose. Every receptor here comes from an adult who received the AZD1222 COVID-19 vaccine.

The J gene is TRBJ1-1, the V gene TRBV9, with a tentative D call TRBD1 (5 bases). The CDR3 runs to 15 residues. V dropped 6 bases and J dropped 4 bases, with 19 bases sitting between them. Germline lookup yields CDR1 SGDLS and CDR2 YYNGEE. As DNA, the CDR3 is TGTGCCAGCACTAATGGGGGAGCCTATCCCACTGAAGCTTTCTTT. It translates to CASTNGGAYPTEAFF.

V gene TRBV18 combines with J gene TRBJ2-3; D possibly corresponds to TRBD1 (5 bases). Germline-derived CDR1 and CDR2 are KGHSH and LQKENI. The CDR3 spans 16 residues. V lost 6 bases to trimming and J lost 3 bases, with 19 bases between them. The CDR3 region is CASSYNVGHGTDTQYF. The CDR3 region has the DNA TGTGCCAGCTCCTACAACGTCGGACATGGAACAGATACGCAGTATTTT.

The chain recombines TRBV5-4 with TRBJ1-1; a possible D gene is TRBD1 (6 bases). Deletions cut 5 bases from V and 1 base from J, with 9 bases between. CDR1 is SGHNT and CDR2 is YYREEE in the germline V gene (reference sequence). The CDR3 covers 13 residues. The CDR3 bases are TGTGCCAGCAGTCGGACAGAGAACACTGAAGCTTTCTTT. Translated: CASSRTENTEAFF.

The DNA for the CDR3 is TGTGCCAGCAGTAAAATCGGAGGAGAAGCTTTCTTT. Encoded protein: CASSKIGGEAFF. The gene calls are TRBV12-3 or TRBV12-4 and TRBJ1-1; no reliable D call. V lost 5 bases, J lost 8 bases, and 12 bases lay in between. The CDR3 length is 12 residues.

The genes are TRBV3-1 (or the pseudogene TRBV3-2) and TRBJ2-1; no reliable D call. CDR1 and CDR2 (germline): LGHDT, YNNKEL (reference sequence). This CDR3 spans 13 amino acids. Between the trimmed V and J ends, which lost 4 bases and 0 bases, there was a span of 4 bases. As DNA, the CDR3 is TGTGCCAGCAGCCTGGGCTCCTACAATGAGCAGTTCTTC. Its translation: CASSLGSYNEQFF.

This rearrangement joins TRBV18 to TRBJ2-5, with no clear D. V shed 4 bases and J shed 5 bases, with 5 bases lying between them. CDR1 and CDR2 (germline): KGHSH, LQKENI. The CDR3 loop spans 11 amino acids. CDR3 sequence reads: CASSLGETQYF. In nucleotides, the CDR3 is TGTGCCAGCTCACTTGGGGAGACCCAGTACTTC.

V is TRBV7-9 and J is TRBJ1-1; 7 nucleotides agree with TRBD1. The germline CDR1 and CDR2 sequences are SEHNR and FQNEAQ (reference sequence). With V trimmed by 7 bases and J by 0 bases, 8 bases remained unmatched. This CDR3 spans 15 amino acids. CDR3 protein: CASNPNRGLNTEAFF. The CDR3 bases are TGTGCCAGCAACCCTAACAGGGGACTGAACACTGAAGCTTTCTTT.

This clone was recorded at least ten times. The chain combines TRBV15 with TRBJ2-6, with D unresolved. V was cut by 0 bases and J by 0 bases, with 3 bases left in between. CDR3 length equals 15 residues. The germline CDR1 and CDR2 sequences are LNHNV and YYDKDF (reference sequence). The CDR3 bases are TGTGCCACCAGCAGAGATGACTCTGGGGCCAACGTCCTGACTTTC. The encoded protein is CATSRDDSGANVLTF.

The chain carries TRBV3-1 (or the pseudogene TRBV3-2) and TRBJ1-5, with D perhaps TRBD1 (5 bases). CDR1 LGHDT and CDR2 YNNKEL come from the germline V gene (reference sequence). CDR3 length: 14 residues. V dropped 4 bases and J dropped 6 bases, with 13 bases sitting between them. CDR3 in DNA: TGTGCCAGCAGCCTCAAACTTAGGGGTCAGCCCCAGCATTTT. It specifies CASSLKLRGQPQHF.

This clone was observed once. The rearrangement uses TRBV10-2 and TRBJ1-2; D not resolved. The germline V and J ends were trimmed by 2 bases and 5 bases, with 6 bases remaining between them. The CDR3 consists of 12 residues. Germline assignment: CDR1 WSHSY and CDR2 SAAADI. The CDR3 nucleotides read TGCGCCAGCAGTGAGAGATCTTATGGCTACACCTTC. Its translation: CASSERSYGYTF.

This clone was found a few times. V gene TRBV6-4 combines with J gene TRBJ1-6; D gene unclear. Germline CDR1 reads MRHNA; CDR2 reads SNTAGT. There are 16 residues in the CDR3. The V end was cut by 4 bases, the J end by 2 bases, with 12 bases between. As DNA, the CDR3 is TGTGCCAGCAGTGCCTCGGGTAATACCTATAATTCACCCCTCCACTTT. Translation gives CASSASGNTYNSPLHF.

This clone was seen just once. The genes are TRBV20-1 and TRBJ1-6; TRBD1 aligns across 7 bases. V was pared by 5 bases and J by 2 bases, with 3 bases of the junction left unmatched. Germline V lookup: CDR1 DFQATT, CDR2 SNEGSKA (reference sequence). The CDR3 is 14 residues long. CDR3 sequence: CSARGTAYNSPLHF. CDR3 nucleotides: TGCAGTGCTCGTGGGACAGCCTATAATTCACCCCTCCACTTT.